The entry that follows covers one T cell receptor beta chain sequence. Its antigen is undetermined. This sample was included in a study of siplizumab effects on memory and regulatory T cells. Study outcomes and limitations: A major contribution to the alloresponse seemed to be made by naive T cells, which seemed more diverse than memory cells. Confirmatory evidence of suppressive function in proliferating siplizumab-culture Tregs was not obtained.

Only in-frame clones appear in the TCRdb table, and some are missing; sequencing was by immunoSEQ multiplex PCR. The table shows approximately 56,000 clones, with around 98% occurring only once. In three donor pairs, unstimulated naive, memory, effector memory and TEMRA subsets were sequenced. Trimming left V 0 bases short and J 3 bases short, with 10 bases between. Germline CDR1 SGDLS, CDR2 YYNGEE. The CDR3 consists of 14 residues. The sequencing sample was made of naive CD8+ T cells sorted from blood. This chain connects TRBV9 to TRBJ2-7; D unresolved. This clonotype originated in a human donor in good health. The CDR3 loop reads CASSVGPSDYEQYF. The CDR3 region has the DNA TGTGCCAGCAGCGTAGGACCCTCTGACTACGAGCAGTACTTC. Looking up the rest from reference TRBV9 and TRBJ2-7 gives the full variable domain: DSGVTQTPKHLITATGQRVTLRCSPRSGDLSVYWYQQSLDQGLQFLIQYYNGEERAKGNILERFSAQQFPDLHSELNLSSLELGDSALYFCASSVGPSDYEQYFGPGTRLTVT.